This is a list of T cell receptor beta chains from one sample in a study of OX40 agonist ivuxolimab in advanced cancers. Libraries were prepared by immunoSEQ multiplex PCR; TCRdb keeps only in-frame clonotypes and omits some of them. The sample holds over 80,000 clones, approximately 90% seen once. Sequencing was performed on CD4+ or CD8+ T cells sorted from blood, taken in a trial of the OX40 agonist ivuxolimab. These receptor sequences come from an adult with an advanced solid tumor such as melanoma, head and neck, liver or kidney cancer. The CDR3 runs from the conserved cysteine through the conserved F or W. Fields, in order: J gene, clone size, V gene, D gene, CDR3 protein, CDR3 DNA. D genes are given only for firm matches. Not all rows give a size; the values are once, few, many and, for expanded clones, a class.

j_gene: TRBJ2-1
abundance: NA
v_gene: TRBV7-2
d_gene: TRBD2
CDR3aa: CASSAGGGSYNEQFF
CDR3nt: TGTGCCAGCAGCGCGGGGGGGGGCTCCTACAATGAGCAGTTCTTC

j_gene: TRBJ2-7
abundance: NA
v_gene: TRBV18
d_gene: NA
CDR3aa: CASSRAGDHEQYF
CDR3nt: TGTGCCAGCTCAAGAGCAGGGGACCACGAGCAGTACTTC

j_gene: TRBJ2-7
abundance: NA
v_gene: TRBV5-4
d_gene: NA
CDR3aa: CASSSIGVREQYF
CDR3nt: TGTGCCAGCAGCTCAATCGGGGTTCGCGAGCAGTACTTC

j_gene: TRBJ2-5
abundance: NA
v_gene: TRBV6-5
d_gene: NA
CDR3aa: CASSYSKGRGQETQYF
CDR3nt: TGTGCCAGCAGTTACTCGAAGGGTAGGGGACAAGAGACCCAGTACTTC

j_gene: TRBJ2-7
abundance: NA
v_gene: TRBV7-9
d_gene: TRBD1
CDR3aa: CASSLSLGQGRHEQYF
CDR3nt: TGTGCCAGCAGCTTGAGCTTGGGACAGGGGCGTCACGAGCAGTACTTC

j_gene: TRBJ1-2
abundance: once
v_gene: TRBV7-6
d_gene: NA
CDR3aa: CASSLIEGYTF
CDR3nt: TGTGCCAGCAGCTTGATTGAAGGCTACACCTTC

j_gene: TRBJ2-7
abundance: NA
v_gene: TRBV6-5
d_gene: NA
CDR3aa: CASSYKGTSNEQYF
CDR3nt: TGTGCCAGCAGTTACAAGGGTACCTCTAACGAGCAGTACTTC

j_gene: TRBJ1-1
abundance: NA
v_gene: TRBV4-1
d_gene: NA
CDR3aa: CASSQDDGFIRAFF
CDR3nt: TGCGCCAGCAGCCAAGACGACGGGTTTATTCGGGCTTTCTTT

j_gene: TRBJ2-5
abundance: NA
v_gene: TRBV29-1
d_gene: NA
CDR3aa: CSVERRLKETQYF
CDR3nt: TGCAGCGTTGAAAGGCGCCTTAAAGAGACCCAGTACTTC

j_gene: TRBJ2-5
abundance: NA
v_gene: TRBV30
d_gene: NA
CDR3aa: CAWRSWGQYQETQYF
CDR3nt: TGTGCCTGGAGGTCTTGGGGCCAGTACCAAGAGACCCAGTACTTC

j_gene: TRBJ2-7
abundance: NA
v_gene: TRBV5-6
d_gene: TRBD1
CDR3aa: CASSLGTGILGTSYEQYF
CDR3nt: TGTGCCAGCAGCTTAGGGACAGGGATCCTTGGGACCTCCTACGAGCAGTACTTC

j_gene: TRBJ1-1
abundance: NA
v_gene: TRBV28
d_gene: NA
CDR3aa: CASSPAGANTEAFF
CDR3nt: TGTGCCAGCAGTCCGGCGGGGGCGAACACTGAAGCTTTCTTT

j_gene: TRBJ1-2
abundance: NA
v_gene: TRBV6-5
d_gene: TRBD1
CDR3aa: CASSYTRTGERPVF
CDR3nt: TGTGCCAGCAGTTACACGAGAACAGGGGAGCGACCTGTCTTC

j_gene: TRBJ2-1
abundance: NA
v_gene: TRBV4-1
d_gene: TRBD2
CDR3aa: CASSWGLDLYNEQFF
CDR3nt: TGCGCCAGCAGCTGGGGACTAGACCTTTACAATGAGCAGTTCTTC

j_gene: TRBJ2-7
abundance: NA
v_gene: TRBV9
d_gene: NA
CDR3aa: CASSVDQRNYEQYF
CDR3nt: TGTGCCAGCAGCGTAGATCAGCGGAACTACGAGCAGTACTTC

j_gene: TRBJ2-5
abundance: NA
v_gene: TRBV5-6
d_gene: NA
CDR3aa: CASSTRSGPGGQETQYF
CDR3nt: TGTGCCAGCAGTACCCGTAGTGGGCCCGGAGGCCAAGAGACCCAGTACTTC

j_gene: TRBJ1-2
abundance: NA
v_gene: TRBV7-9
d_gene: NA
CDR3aa: CASSSTDVQGYTF
CDR3nt: TGTGCCAGCAGCTCGACGGACGTACAAGGCTACACCTTC

j_gene: TRBJ1-2
abundance: NA
v_gene: TRBV4-1
d_gene: NA
CDR3aa: CASSLRSARSYGYTF
CDR3nt: TGCGCCAGCAGCCTCCGCTCAGCCAGATCCTATGGCTACACCTTC